Given below is one T cell receptor beta chain in context. It has no known antigen specificity. No much larger clonotype is one base removed from it; base qualities were not supplied. V loses 0 bases of germline sequence and J loses 1 base, and the interval between the two ends is 13 bases. The CDR3 holds 16 amino acids from the cysteine to the phenylalanine. Kept here is only the CDR3 DNA, which spans 48 bases and is read in frame from base 1. Sequences SGHAT (CDR1) and FQNNGV (CDR2) are obtained from the germline V gene. Using the deep immunoSEQ assay, TCR CDR3 regions were amplified from genomic DNA by multiplex PCR. Extracted genomic DNA from each cell subset was spread evenly across all wells of several immunoSEQ 96-well plates, with each plate serving as a replicate. For sorted subsets, approximately 200 ng of genomic DNA, equivalent to 25,000 to 35,000 T cell genomes, went into each replicate PCR. Purified libraries were quantified with a Qubit 3.0 fluorometer, sized on a Bioanalyzer 2100, and re-quantified with the KAPA Library Quantification kit. Every immunoSEQ 96-well plate was sequenced on a separate single-read 150-cycle Illumina NextSeq 550 flow cell. Under the source paper's analysis protocol: The immunoSEQ output contained only junctional sequences without quality scores, so filtering could not match that applied to full-length reads. Sequences were annotated with PyIR, a Python wrapper for IgBLAST v1.9, using IMGT germline references to assign V/J genes and CDR3. Reads were filtered out if the reads had weak V/J assignments (E-value above 1e-6), no CDR3, stop codons, out-of-frame junctions, or ambiguous translated residues. V3J clonotypes were defined as sequences sharing the same inferred V gene, J gene, and CDR3 amino acid sequence. Percentage overlap between repertoires was computed as shared unique clonotypes divided by the size of the smaller repertoire. Richness of each repertoire was evaluated using RTK rarefaction, the Chao1 estimator, and Recon v2.1 estimates of unobserved clonotypes. OLGA was used to compute generation probabilities for all TCRbeta clonotypes that the gDNA method yielded from several donors. The table was pulled from immuneACCESS by TCRdb, which kept in-frame rearrangements only. Such tables lose some clones; where checked, under half of the loss comes from unresolved V genes, and the rest has no known cause. For V, J and clone size, that table is used; D and trimming come from the DNA. Here the sample has around 560,000 clones; about 95% occur a single time. The ten largest clones add up to about 0.11% of the sample.

The data stem from a study of shared clonotypes between healthy human individuals (dated by TCRdb to 2018 to 2020). The study in broad terms: The cohort comprised a couple of women and three men aged 18 to 49 years. Per donor, three plates each were used for CD4 naive and CD4 memory, two for CD8 naive, and one for CD8 memory. To estimate repertoire size and how much clonotype sharing occurs between individuals, the study deeply sequenced the blood TCR repertoires of about five healthy adults. Libraries were prepared and TCR repertoires were sequenced by different laboratories using diverse techniques, in order to increase sequencing depth and limit assay-specific biases. Leukapheresis yielded between about 0.94 and 9.5 billion PBMCs per donor.

CD8 naive samples consisted of CD45RO-negative cells that were positively selected for CCR7, yielding a CD45RA+CCR7+ population without TemRA cells. The donors were healthy, HIV-negative adults with no recently reported acute infections or vaccinations. All donors were Caucasian adults living in Nashville, Tennessee, USA. Blood was obtained by leukapheresis, after which PBMCs were separated by Ficoll-Histopaque density gradient centrifugation and cryopreserved in liquid nitrogen vapor phase. Purity and quantity of every magnetically sorted T cell population were checked by analytical flow cytometry. Genomic DNA was isolated from each sorted fraction and quantified by UV absorbance on a Nanodrop 2000c. The paper as a whole reports these results and caveats: Only blood was sampled, and tissue TCR repertoires likely differ from those in blood. Because the study included a small number of donors, the genetic and exposure-history diversity represented was limited. Larger estimated clonotype richness was generally found for naive subsets than for memory subsets. Roughly 5% of naive CD4, more than 3% of naive CD8, about 2.5% of memory CD4, and approximately 0.4% of memory CD8 clonotypes were shared across a few donors. Compared with non-shared clonotypes, clonotypes shared by all four sorted-subset donors had higher generation probabilities. Even with the large sequencing depth, rarefaction of the sorted-subset datasets indicated that sequencing was incomplete. Pairwise subsampling indicated that sequencing depth was expected to affect the degree of clonotype sharing among donors.

The material sequenced was naive CD8+ T cells sorted from blood. In the paper's terms, the cell subset or site label means: CD45RA+CCR7+. The sequence joins TRBV11-2 to TRBJ2-7; the D gene lacks a confident call. The clonotype originates from a woman in her twenties or thirties in good health. The nucleotides are TGTGCCAGCAGCTTAGATCTACAGTTCTTGTCCTACGAGCAGTACTTC. Translated, this gives CASSLDLQFLSYEQYF.